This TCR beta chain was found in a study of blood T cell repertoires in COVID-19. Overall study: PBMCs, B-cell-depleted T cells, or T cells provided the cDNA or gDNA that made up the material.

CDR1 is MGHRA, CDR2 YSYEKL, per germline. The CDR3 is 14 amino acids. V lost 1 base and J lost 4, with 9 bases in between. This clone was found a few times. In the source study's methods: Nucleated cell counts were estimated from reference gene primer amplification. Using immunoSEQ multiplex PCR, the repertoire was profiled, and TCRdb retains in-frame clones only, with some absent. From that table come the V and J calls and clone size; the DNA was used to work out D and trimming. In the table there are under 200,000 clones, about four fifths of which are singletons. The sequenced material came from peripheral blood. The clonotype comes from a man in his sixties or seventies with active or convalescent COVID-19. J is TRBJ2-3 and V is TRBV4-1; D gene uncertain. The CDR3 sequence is CASSQVSFPDTQYF. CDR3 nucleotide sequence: TGCGCCAGCAGCCAAGTCTCCTTCCCAGATACGCAGTATTTT.